This section outlines one T cell receptor beta chain sequence together with its context. The assay was immunoSEQ multiplex PCR, and TCRdb's table has in-frame clones only and misses some. Altogether approximately 110,000 clones are present, about 92% being singletons, with the ten largest covering approximately 7.9%. The source of the sample is a study of T cell responses to AZD1222 COVID-19 vaccine. V trimming: 1 base; J trimming: 6 bases; junction bases outside the gene matches: 7. CDR1 is SGHTA and CDR2 is FQGNSA in the germline V gene. The CDR3 contains 15 residues. The sequencing here drew on peripheral blood, taken 28 days after the second AZD1222 dose. The source is an adult who received the AZD1222 COVID-19 vaccine. This chain connects TRBV7-2 to TRBJ2-3, with 7 positions matching TRBD2. CDR3 DNA sequence: TGTGCCAGCAGCTTAGTGTTTAGCGGGCTGGATACGCAGTATTTT. Translated: CASSLVFSGLDTQYF.